A selection of T cell receptor beta chains follows, all from one sample in a study of immune aging and cytomegalovirus after organ transplant. No antigen has been identified for these receptors. TCRdb re-called the single-cell sequencing reads through MiXCR, storing one row per CDR3 protein. The repertoire holds approximately 22,000 distinct CDR3 sequences, more than 35% seen once, with less than 30% in the top ten. The sample here was CMV peptide-activated CD4+ and CD8+ T cells sorted from blood, taken at five time points, pooled. These receptors were obtained from a female donor who had a heart transplant and CMV viremia. The CDR3 runs from the conserved cysteine through the conserved F or W. Clone size, where shown, is once, few, many, or a class for clones that have expanded.

v_call: TRBV18; cdr3_length: 17; clone_size: NA; cdr3_aa: CASSPREWGGTNQPQHF
v_call: TRBV4-2; cdr3_length: 13; clone_size: NA; cdr3_aa: CASSRGLSNEQFF
v_call: TRBV11-2; cdr3_length: 17; clone_size: few; cdr3_aa: CASSSWAGTSGTDTQYF
v_call: TRBV5-5; cdr3_length: 14; clone_size: many; cdr3_aa: CASSFNYREQPQHF
v_call: TRBV7-9; cdr3_length: 17; clone_size: few; cdr3_aa: CASSPLWWGRNTGELFF
v_call: TRBV11-1; cdr3_length: 15; clone_size: NA; cdr3_aa: CASSSGDRENTEAFF
v_call: TRBV3-1; cdr3_length: 16; clone_size: NA; cdr3_aa: CASSQPTGTGGHEQYF
v_call: TRBV6-5; cdr3_length: 13; clone_size: NA; cdr3_aa: CASRASYNSPLHF
v_call: TRBV6-6; cdr3_length: 10; clone_size: medium-sized; cdr3_aa: CASSKETQYF
v_call: TRBV18; cdr3_length: 16; clone_size: many; cdr3_aa: CASSRDSYSSGNTIYF
v_call: TRBV20-1; cdr3_length: 11; clone_size: NA; cdr3_aa: CSAGRQGSQHF
v_call: TRBV4-3; cdr3_length: 15; clone_size: once; cdr3_aa: CASSHLGAGGTEAFF
v_call: TRBV24-1; cdr3_length: 15; clone_size: NA; cdr3_aa: CATSGRGGTYNEQFF
v_call: TRBV11-3; cdr3_length: 16; clone_size: many; cdr3_aa: CASSFGLAGGGETQYF
v_call: TRBV7-6; cdr3_length: 12; clone_size: NA; cdr3_aa: CASSLGPDTQYF
v_call: TRBV24-1; cdr3_length: 14; clone_size: NA; cdr3_aa: CATRVQQLQETQYF
v_call: TRBV29-1; cdr3_length: 14; clone_size: NA; cdr3_aa: CSVGGDSYDQPQHF
v_call: TRBV7-2; cdr3_length: 17; clone_size: medium-sized; cdr3_aa: CASSLALSAGGPREQFF
v_call: TRBV2; cdr3_length: 14; clone_size: NA; cdr3_aa: CASSVIGMNSPLHF
v_call: TRBV5-1; cdr3_length: 14; clone_size: NA; cdr3_aa: CASSLAGLTYEQYF
v_call: TRBV10-2; cdr3_length: 13; clone_size: NA; cdr3_aa: CASSEVRTGELFF
v_call: TRBV11-1; cdr3_length: 14; clone_size: few; cdr3_aa: CASSPGLISYEQYF
v_call: TRBV10-3; cdr3_length: 13; clone_size: NA; cdr3_aa: CAIRGTSAETQYF
v_call: TRBV20-1; cdr3_length: 14; clone_size: many; cdr3_aa: CSARSVLGARSYTF
v_call: TRBV9; cdr3_length: 13; clone_size: NA; cdr3_aa: CASSRWGDTEAFF
v_call: TRBV3-1; cdr3_length: 14; clone_size: NA; cdr3_aa: CASSGLSRDYGYTF
v_call: TRBV19; cdr3_length: 14; clone_size: NA; cdr3_aa: CASSNDRFGQPQHF